A selection of T cell receptor beta chains follows, all from one sample in a study of graft-versus-host responses after intestinal transplantation. Sequencing used immunoSEQ multiplex PCR; TCRdb keeps in-frame clones, though not all of them. This table has about 25,000 clones, just under 95% appearing once. This sample comprised PBMCs, obtained roughly 30 days after intestinal transplant. These receptors originate from a human patient who received an intestinal transplant, so some T cells may come from the graft donor. The CDR3 runs from the conserved cysteine through the conserved F or W. Fields, in order: D gene, CDR3 length, V gene, clone size, J gene, CDR3 protein, CDR3 DNA. The D gene is left open where the match is weak. Part of the rows lack a size; the others show once, few, many or a class for expanded clones.

NA	15	TRBV6-5	NA	TRBJ2-1	CASSYGRSLGNEQFF	TGTGCCAGCAGTTACGGGAGGTCATTGGGGAATGAGCAGTTCTTC
NA	14	TRBV6-1	NA	TRBJ1-4	CASSYRATNEKLFF	TGTGCCAGCAGCTACAGGGCAACTAATGAAAAACTGTTTTTT
NA	15	TRBV21-1	NA	TRBJ2-6	CASSKVSSGANVLTF	TGTGCCAGCAGCAAAGTAAGTTCTGGGGCCAACGTCCTGACTTTC
NA	14	TRBV9	NA	TRBJ2-1	CASSVDISYNEQFF	TGTGCCAGCAGCGTAGATATCTCCTACAATGAGCAGTTCTTC
NA	17	TRBV28	NA	TRBJ1-3	CASSFPQGRRSGNTIYF	TGTGCCAGCAGTTTCCCCCAGGGTCGGCGCTCTGGAAACACCATATATTTT
NA	16	TRBV7-9	NA	TRBJ2-5	CASSPSVEAAQENQYF	TGTGCCAGCAGCCCCTCCGTTGAGGCCGCTCAAGAGAACCAGTACTTC
NA	13	TRBV6-1	NA	TRBJ2-3	CASSYRGTDTQYF	TGTGCCAGCAGTTATCGGGGCACAGATACGCAGTATTTT
TRBD1	15	TRBV30	NA	TRBJ1-4	CAWSPDRVTNEKLFF	TGTGCCTGGAGCCCGGACAGGGTCACTAATGAAAAACTGTTTTTT
NA	16	TRBV27	NA	TRBJ1-6	CASSFDGGTYNSPLHF	TGTGCCAGCAGTTTTGATGGGGGAACCTATAATTCACCCCTCCACTTT
TRBD1	16	TRBV19	NA	TRBJ2-1	CASSVNRGHSYNEQFF	TGTGCCAGTAGTGTTAACAGGGGTCACTCCTACAATGAGCAGTTCTTC
NA	14	TRBV9	NA	TRBJ1-2	CASSGWQNHYGYTF	TGTGCCAGCAGCGGTTGGCAGAATCACTATGGCTACACCTTC
NA	12	TRBV5-1	NA	TRBJ1-1	CASSLPGTEAFF	TGCGCCAGCAGTCTCCCGGGGACTGAAGCTTTCTTT
NA	15	TRBV9	NA	TRBJ1-4	CASSVAVGRYEKLFF	TGTGCCAGCAGCGTAGCGGTCGGACGATATGAAAAACTGTTTTTT
NA	17	TRBV6-1	NA	TRBJ1-5	CASSGAGRLYSNQPQHF	TGTGCCAGCAGTGGGGCAGGGCGACTATATAGCAATCAGCCCCAGCATTTT
TRBD1	15	TRBV28	NA	TRBJ2-7	CASSFHPGQTYEQYF	TGTGCCAGCAGTTTCCACCCGGGACAGACCTACGAGCAGTACTTC
NA	14	TRBV6-1	NA	TRBJ1-5	CASTEGGRGQPQHF	TGTGCCAGCACCGAGGGGGGTCGGGGACAGCCCCAGCATTTT
NA	12	TRBV19	few	TRBJ1-1	CASSGNWTEAFF	TGTGCCAGTAGTGGTAATTGGACTGAAGCTTTCTTT
TRBD2	16	TRBV18	once	TRBJ2-2	CASSPWTRGNTGELFF	TGTGCCAGCTCACCCTGGACTAGGGGGAACACCGGGGAGCTGTTTTTT
NA	16	TRBV7-8	NA	TRBJ1-5	CASSPGSDYSNQPQHF	TGTGCCAGCAGCCCAGGCTCAGATTATAGCAATCAGCCCCAGCATTTT
NA	11	TRBV2	NA	TRBJ1-1	CASIYHSEAFF	TGTGCCAGCATTTACCATAGTGAAGCTTTCTTT
NA	14	TRBV5-1	NA	TRBJ1-3	CASSYRDPGNTIYF	TGCGCCAGCAGCTACAGAGACCCTGGAAACACCATATATTTT
NA	16	TRBV29-1	NA	TRBJ2-4	CSVEGGMGSPKNIQYF	TGCAGCGTTGAAGGGGGAATGGGGTCGCCCAAAAACATTCAGTACTTC
TRBD2	16	TRBV4-1	NA	TRBJ2-2	CASSHLGTSGDGELFF	TGCGCCAGCAGCCATCTCGGGACTAGCGGGGACGGGGAGCTGTTTTTT
TRBD2	17	TRBV11-3	NA	TRBJ2-1	CASAKGSGTTHLHEQFF	TGTGCCAGCGCAAAAGGTAGCGGGACCACACATCTTCATGAGCAGTTCTTC
NA	14	TRBV19	NA	TRBJ1-2	CASRGDQTVYGYTF	TGTGCCAGTAGGGGGGACCAGACCGTTTATGGCTACACCTTC
NA	14	TRBV6-5	NA	TRBJ1-4	CASSNDGDNEKLFF	TGTGCCAGCAGTAACGACGGCGATAATGAAAAACTGTTTTTT
TRBD2	16	TRBV18	NA	TRBJ2-1	CASSPTERGSYNEQFF	TGTGCCAGCTCCCCCACGGAGCGGGGTTCCTACAATGAGCAGTTCTTC
TRBD1	15	TRBV6-5	NA	TRBJ1-6	CASSYGTGNNSPLHF	TGTGCCAGCAGTTACGGGACAGGGAATAATTCACCCCTCCACTTT
NA	13	TRBV7-6	NA	TRBJ2-2	CASSLDGAGELFF	TGTGCCAGCAGCTTAGACGGGGCCGGGGAGCTGTTTTTT
TRBD2	17	TRBV9	NA	TRBJ2-1	CASSVLSTSGTPNEQFF	TGTGCCAGCAGCGTCCTGTCGACTAGCGGGACCCCCAATGAGCAGTTCTTC
NA	13	TRBV15	NA	TRBJ1-1	CATRVSMNTEAFF	TGTGCCACCAGGGTCAGTATGAACACTGAAGCTTTCTTT
TRBD2	15	TRBV5-4	NA	TRBJ2-3	CASSLTSGYFDTQYF	TGTGCCAGCAGCTTGACTAGCGGATACTTCGATACGCAGTATTTT
NA	13	TRBV2	NA	TRBJ1-2	CASSGQEDYGYTF	TGTGCCAGCAGTGGACAGGAGGATTATGGCTACACCTTC
NA	15	TRBV18	NA	TRBJ1-1	CASSPRPGENTEAFF	TGTGCCAGCTCACCGAGGCCGGGGGAGAACACTGAAGCTTTCTTT
NA	12	TRBV2	NA	TRBJ2-1	CASSERGYEQFF	TGTGCCAGCAGTGAACGGGGCTATGAGCAGTTCTTC
TRBD2	16	TRBV6-1	NA	TRBJ2-5	CASSDGEREDQETQYF	TGTGCCAGCAGTGACGGTGAGCGGGAGGACCAAGAGACCCAGTACTTC
NA	18	TRBV23-1	NA	TRBJ2-6	CASSHSYTQQSRANVLTF	TGCGCCAGCAGTCATAGTTATACGCAACAAAGTCGGGCCAACGTCCTGACTTTC
TRBD2	17	TRBV4-1	NA	TRBJ2-5	CASSQVLAGGPQETQYF	TGCGCCAGCAGCCAAGTGCTAGCGGGGGGGCCTCAGGAGACCCAGTACTTC
TRBD1	15	TRBV29-1	NA	TRBJ1-1	CSGSGDRPSNTEAFF	TGCAGCGGAAGTGGGGACAGACCGTCGAACACTGAAGCTTTCTTT
NA	15	TRBV11-3	NA	TRBJ1-1	CASSPPGPPNTEAFF	TGTGCCAGCAGCCCTCCGGGGCCCCCGAACACTGAAGCTTTCTTT
TRBD2	14	TRBV19	NA	TRBJ2-3	CASSIGLAADTQYF	TGTGCCAGTAGTATAGGACTAGCTGCAGATACGCAGTATTTT
TRBD2	15	TRBV19	NA	TRBJ2-3	CASTFSGTGTDTQYF	TGTGCCAGTACTTTTAGCGGGACCGGCACAGATACGCAGTATTTT
TRBD2	16	TRBV10-2	NA	TRBJ2-7	CASMGGLAGVPYEQYF	TGCGCCAGCATGGGAGGACTAGCGGGAGTCCCCTACGAGCAGTACTTC
NA	14	TRBV6-6	NA	TRBJ2-7	CASSRTEDIYEQYF	TGTGCCAGCAGCAGGACAGAAGATATCTACGAGCAGTACTTC
NA	14	TRBV2	NA	TRBJ2-7	CASEGQVTPYEQYF	TGTGCCAGCGAAGGCCAGGTAACACCATACGAGCAGTACTTC
NA	15	TRBV15	NA	TRBJ2-3	CATSRDKAGADTQYF	TGTGCCACCAGCAGAGATAAGGCGGGTGCGGATACGCAGTATTTT
NA	14	TRBV6-5	NA	TRBJ2-7	CASSYSGRHYEQYF	TGTGCCAGCAGTTACTCGGGGCGGCACTACGAGCAGTACTTC
TRBD1	14	TRBV6-5	NA	TRBJ2-7	CASSRGQGAFEQYF	TGTGCCAGCAGCCGTGGACAGGGGGCTTTCGAGCAGTACTTC
NA	14	TRBV10-2	once	TRBJ1-6	CASSEGYYNSPLHF	TGCGCCAGCAGTGAAGGGTACTATAATTCACCCCTCCACTTT
TRBD2	18	TRBV7-2	NA	TRBJ2-5	CASSSRTSGGPYQETQYF	TGTGCCAGCAGCTCTCGGACTAGCGGGGGCCCGTACCAAGAGACCCAGTACTTC
NA	14	TRBV7-6	NA	TRBJ2-7	CASSLGPGAYEQYF	TGTGCCAGCAGCTTAGGACCGGGGGCCTACGAGCAGTACTTC
NA	14	TRBV5-6	NA	TRBJ2-2	CASSFLQDPGELFF	TGTGCCAGCAGCTTTTTACAGGATCCCGGGGAGCTGTTTTTT
TRBD1	16	TRBV30	NA	TRBJ1-5	CAWSVTGTGKHQPQHF	TGTGCCTGGAGCGTAACCGGGACAGGGAAGCATCAGCCCCAGCATTTT
TRBD2	15	TRBV9	NA	TRBJ2-3	CASSTGGTSADTQYF	TGTGCCAGCAGCACTGGAGGGACTAGCGCTGATACGCAGTATTTT
NA	14	TRBV27	NA	TRBJ2-7	CASSSTLSLYEQYF	TGTGCCAGCAGTTCTACTCTGAGCCTATACGAGCAGTACTTC
TRBD1	15	TRBV27	NA	TRBJ2-1	CASSQGVNVYNEQFF	TGTGCCAGCAGTCAGGGGGTCAATGTATACAATGAGCAGTTCTTC
NA	17	TRBV21-1	NA	TRBJ1-5	CASSKDWRRDSNQPQHF	TGTGCCAGCAGCAAAGATTGGCGGCGGGATAGCAATCAGCCCCAGCATTTT
NA	16	TRBV27	NA	TRBJ1-5	CASSFFGDGLDQPQHF	TGTGCCAGCAGTTTCTTCGGGGACGGACTGGATCAGCCCCAGCATTTT
TRBD1	16	TRBV6-1	NA	TRBJ1-5	CASSESWTGLNQPQHF	TGTGCCAGCAGTGAATCCTGGACAGGGCTTAATCAGCCCCAGCATTTT